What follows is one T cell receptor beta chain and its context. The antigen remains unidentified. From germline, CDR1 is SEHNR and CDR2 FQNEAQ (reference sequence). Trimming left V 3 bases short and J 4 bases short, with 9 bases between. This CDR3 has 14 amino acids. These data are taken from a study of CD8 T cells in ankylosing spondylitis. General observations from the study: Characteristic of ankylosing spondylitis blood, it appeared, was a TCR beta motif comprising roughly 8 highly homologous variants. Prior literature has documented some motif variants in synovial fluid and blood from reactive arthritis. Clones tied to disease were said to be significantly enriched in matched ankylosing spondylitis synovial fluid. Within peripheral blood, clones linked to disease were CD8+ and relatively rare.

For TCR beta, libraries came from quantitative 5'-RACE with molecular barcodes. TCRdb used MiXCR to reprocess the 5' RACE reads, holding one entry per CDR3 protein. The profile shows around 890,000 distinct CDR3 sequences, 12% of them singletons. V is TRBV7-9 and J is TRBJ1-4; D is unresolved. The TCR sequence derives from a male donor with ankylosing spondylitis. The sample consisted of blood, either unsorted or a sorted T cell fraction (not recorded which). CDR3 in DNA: TGTGCCAGCAGCTTCAAAGCGGGTAATGAAAAACTGTTTTTT. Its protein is CASSFKAGNEKLFF.